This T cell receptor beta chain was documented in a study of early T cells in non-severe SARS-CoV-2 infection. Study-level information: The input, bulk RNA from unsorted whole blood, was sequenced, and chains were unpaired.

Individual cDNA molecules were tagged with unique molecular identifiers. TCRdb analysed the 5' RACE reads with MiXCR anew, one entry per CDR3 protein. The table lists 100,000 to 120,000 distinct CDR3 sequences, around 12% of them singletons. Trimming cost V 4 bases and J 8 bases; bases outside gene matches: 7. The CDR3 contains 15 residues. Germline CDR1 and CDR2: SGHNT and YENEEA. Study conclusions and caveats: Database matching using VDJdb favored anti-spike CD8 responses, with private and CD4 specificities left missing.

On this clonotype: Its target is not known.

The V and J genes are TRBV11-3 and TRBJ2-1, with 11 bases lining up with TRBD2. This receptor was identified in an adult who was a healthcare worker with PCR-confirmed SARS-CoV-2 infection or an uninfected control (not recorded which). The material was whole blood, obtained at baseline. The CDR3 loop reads CASSSHSGGAYEQFF. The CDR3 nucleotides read TGTGCCAGCAGCTCCCATAGCGGGGGGGCCTATGAGCAGTTCTTC.